This T cell receptor (beta chain) appears in the sequencing data of a study of OX40 agonist ivuxolimab in advanced cancers. On the study more broadly: Having had anti-PD-1, anti-PD-L1 or anti-CTLA-4 therapy before was allowed, and over 35% had some.

Autoimmune disease history or systemic immunosuppression was exclusionary. Blood was sampled at baseline, cycle 4 day 1, and cycle 7 day 1. This table comes from immunoSEQ multiplex PCR, and its TCRdb copy is limited to in-frame clones, with some not included. Of roughly 110,000 clones in the sample, around nine tenths were seen once. V lost 5 bases to trimming and J lost 9 bases, with 17 bases between them. Germline V CDR1 and CDR2: MNHEY, SVGAGI. The length of the CDR3 is 14 residues. V usage is TRBV6-5 and J usage is TRBJ1-5; D possibly corresponds to TRBD1 (6 bases). The material sequenced was CD4+ or CD8+ T cells sorted from blood, taken in a trial of the OX40 agonist ivuxolimab. The TCR originated in an adult with an advanced solid tumor such as melanoma, head and neck, liver or kidney cancer. This CDR3 is CASSIPGGQGPQHF. DNA for the CDR3: TGTGCCAGCAGTATCCCCGGGGGACAAGGGCCCCAGCATTTT.